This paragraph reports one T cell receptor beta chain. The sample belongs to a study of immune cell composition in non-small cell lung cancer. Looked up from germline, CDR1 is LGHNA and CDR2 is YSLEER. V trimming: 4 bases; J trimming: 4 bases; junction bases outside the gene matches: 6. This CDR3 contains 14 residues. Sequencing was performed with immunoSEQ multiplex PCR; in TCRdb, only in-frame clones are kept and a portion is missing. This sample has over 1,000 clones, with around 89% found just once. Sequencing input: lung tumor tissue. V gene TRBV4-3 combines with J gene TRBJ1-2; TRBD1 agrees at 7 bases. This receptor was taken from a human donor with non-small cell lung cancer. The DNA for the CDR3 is TGCGCCAGCAGCCTTTCTCAGGGGGTCTATGGCTACACCTTC. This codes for CASSLSQGVYGYTF.